These 11 T cell receptor beta chains were sequenced from one sample in a study of shared clonotypes between healthy human individuals. Produced via immunoSEQ multiplex PCR; TCRdb's table is partial and in-frame only. The sample records 300,000 to 400,000 clones, more than 75% being singletons. Source material: memory CD8+ T cells sorted from blood. The subset is: CD45RO+ cells pooled with CCR7-negative TemRA cells. The receptors originated from a man in his late teens or twenties in good health.

The chain combines TRBV2 with TRBJ2-2, with D hard to call. CDR3 length equals 14 residues. V lost 10 bases, J lost 6 bases, and 18 bases lay in between. The germline CDR1 and CDR2 sequences are SNHLY and FYNNEI. The CDR3 loop is CATKRGIGPGELFF. The DNA of the CDR3 is TGTGCCACCAAACGTGGTATAGGACCCGGGGAGCTGTTTTTT.

The rearrangement uses TRBV4-2 and TRBJ2-7, with a tentative D call TRBD1 (6 bases). V lost 0 bases, J lost 3 bases, and 18 bases lay in between. The CDR3 has 17 residues. Germline values: CDR1 LGHNA, CDR2 YNFKEQ. The CDR3 nucleotides read TGTGCCAGCAGCCAAGACACGGTTCTATCGGACAGCTACGAGCAGTACTTC. As protein: CASSQDTVLSDSYEQYF.

The chain carries TRBV2 and TRBJ2-7; 14 nucleotides match TRBD2. Germline values: CDR1 SNHLY, CDR2 FYNNEI. The CDR3 length is 22 residues. V shed 5 bases and J 2 bases; nucleotides not matched to a gene: 23. Here the CDR3 reads CASSNHLGQGGLAGGSTYEQYF. The CDR3 region has the DNA TGTGCCAGCAGTAACCACCTGGGGCAGGGTGGACTAGCGGGAGGATCAACCTACGAGCAGTACTTC.

The gene calls are TRBV30 and TRBJ1-1; D gene unclear. This CDR3 has 16 residues. Germline V lookup: CDR1 GTSNPN, CDR2 SVGIG (reference sequence). The germline V and J ends were trimmed by 0 bases and 1 base, with 15 bases remaining between them. The CDR3 loop reads CAWSVGTLGGNTEAFF. CDR3 DNA sequence: TGTGCCTGGAGTGTAGGTACCCTTGGAGGGAACACTGAAGCTTTCTTT.

Notes on this clone: The junction differs from germline at one of its ends, possibly a read error. The chain has TRBV6-1 and TRBJ1-1; D is possibly TRBD1 (5 bases). The CDR3 is 15 amino acids. Per germline, CDR1 MNHNS and CDR2 SASEGT. The CDR3 nucleotides are TGTGCCAGCAGAGAAGACAGAACTTTAAACACTGAAGCTTTCTTT. It encodes CASREDRTLNTEAFF.

The CDR3 loop reads CASSGDRVSSNYNSPLHF. CDR3 sequence (DNA): TGTGCCAGCAGCGGCGACAGGGTGAGCTCCAACTATAATTCACCCCTCCACTTT. The chain couples TRBV9 to TRBJ1-6, with 7 bases that match TRBD1. V gave up 3 bases and J gave up 3 bases; unmatched junction bases: 12. CDR3 length: 18 amino acids. Germline CDR1 is SGDLS and CDR2 is YYNGEE.

This clone turned up a few times. The chain carries TRBV10-2 and TRBJ2-1; D possibly uses TRBD1 or TRBD2 (5 bases each). The CDR3 is 14 residues long. Germline V gene sequence: CDR1 WSHSY, CDR2 SAAADI. V was shortened by 5 bases and J by 1 base, with 9 bases between the two germline ends. CDR3 coding DNA: TGCGCCAGCAGTCCGGGGCAATCCTACAATGAGCAGTTCTTC. Its protein is CASSPGQSYNEQFF.

The chain links TRBV4-1 to TRBJ1-2, with TRBD1 matching over 11 bases. Germline CDR1 reads MGHRA; CDR2 reads YSYEKL. Unmatched junction bases numbered 2, after V lost 1 base and J lost 4 bases. The CDR3 covers 15 residues. Written as DNA, the CDR3 is TGCGCCAGCAGCCAAGTTGGGACAGGGGGCTATGGCTACACCTTC. It specifies CASSQVGTGGYGYTF.

As concerns this clone: Other nucleotide sequences from this sample produce the same CDR3. The V gene is TRBV27, the J gene TRBJ2-2, with D perhaps TRBD1 (7 bases). CDR1 and CDR2 from the germline V gene are MNHEY and SMNVEV (reference sequence). Trimming shortened V by 3 bases and J by 6 bases, and 11 bases separated the two germline ends. The CDR3 loop spans 14 amino acids. The CDR3 here is CASSLSGGSGELFF. The CDR3, as DNA: TGTGCCAGCAGTTTGTCAGGGGGGTCCGGGGAGCTGTTTTTT.

This chain links TRBV19 with TRBJ2-5; TRBD2 might be the D (6 bases). This CDR3 has 14 residues. Trimming took off 5 bases at V and 1 base at J, with 11 bases between the two ends. The germline V gene encodes CDR1 LNHDA and CDR2 SQIVND (reference sequence). CDR3 bases: TGTGCCAGTAGTGTAGGAGGGATCCAAGAGACCCAGTACTTC. Its translation is CASSVGGIQETQYF.

This clone was seen ten or more times. The rearrangement uses TRBV28 and TRBJ2-7; 8 bases are a match to TRBD2. V was clipped by 3 bases and J by 3 bases; unmatched bases: 7. CDR1 and CDR2 (germline): MDHEN, SYDVKM. There are 15 residues in the CDR3. The DNA of the CDR3 is TGTGCCAGCAGTTTGAGGCGGGGGGACTTCTACGAGCAGTACTTC. This sequence encodes CASSLRRGDFYEQYF.